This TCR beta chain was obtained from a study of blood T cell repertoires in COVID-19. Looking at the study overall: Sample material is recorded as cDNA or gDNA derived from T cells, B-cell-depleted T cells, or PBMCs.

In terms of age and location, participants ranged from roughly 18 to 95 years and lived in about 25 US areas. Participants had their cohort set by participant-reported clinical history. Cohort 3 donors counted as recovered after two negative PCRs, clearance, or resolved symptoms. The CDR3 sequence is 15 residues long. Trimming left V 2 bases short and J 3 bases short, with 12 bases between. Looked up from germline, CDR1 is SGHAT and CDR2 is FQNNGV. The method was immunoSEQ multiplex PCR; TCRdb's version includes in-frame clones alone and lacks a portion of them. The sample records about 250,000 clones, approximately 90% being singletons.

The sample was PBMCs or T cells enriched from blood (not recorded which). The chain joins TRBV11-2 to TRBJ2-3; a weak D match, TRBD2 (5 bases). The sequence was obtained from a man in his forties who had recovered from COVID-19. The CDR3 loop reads CASSLRTGETDTQYF. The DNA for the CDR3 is TGTGCCAGCAGCTTAAGGACCGGGGAGACAGATACGCAGTATTTT.